A selection of T cell receptor beta chains follows, all from one sample in a study of technical replicates of blood from a handful of donors. Here immunoSEQ multiplex PCR was the method, and the copy in TCRdb shows in-frame clones only, minus some. The data show some 66,000 clones, roughly 98% seen once. Sequencing was performed on T cells isolated from PBMCs. The receptors derive from a human donor in good health. The CDR3 runs from the conserved cysteine through the conserved F or W. Each record gives: J gene, clone size, V gene, D gene, CDR3 DNA, CDR3 protein. A D gene is named only where the DNA matches it firmly. Expanded clones get a size class; other rows say once, few or many, or leave the size out.

J: TRBJ2-1
size: NA
V: TRBV7-9
D: TRBD2
DNA: TGTGCCAGCAGCATAGCGGGCGGGAATGAGCAGTTCTTC
CDR3: CASSIAGGNEQFF

J: TRBJ1-2
size: NA
V: TRBV18
D: NA
DNA: TGTGCCAGCTCACCACTTCTCGACAGGCCGGACGGCTACACCTTC
CDR3: CASSPLLDRPDGYTF

J: TRBJ1-2
size: NA
V: TRBV6-1
D: NA
DNA: TGTGCCAGCAGGGCCGACAGTGTCTCTAACTATGGCTACACCTTC
CDR3: CASRADSVSNYGYTF

J: TRBJ2-4
size: NA
V: TRBV5-4
D: NA
DNA: TGTGCCAGCAGCTTGGTGGGGGGCATTCAGTACTTC
CDR3: CASSLVGGIQYF

J: TRBJ2-5
size: NA
V: TRBV6-6
D: NA
DNA: TGTGCCAGCAGTTCCCAATTACGGGAGACCCAGTACTTC
CDR3: CASSSQLRETQYF

J: TRBJ2-7
size: NA
V: TRBV4-1
D: TRBD1
DNA: TGCGCCAGCAGCCAAGTCGCCGGAAGGGGACAGGCCTACGAGCAGTACTTC
CDR3: CASSQVAGRGQAYEQYF

J: TRBJ2-2
size: once
V: TRBV9
D: TRBD2
DNA: TGTGCCAGCAGCGTAGATATTCCGGCGGGAGGTCAGACCGGGGAGCTGTTTTTT
CDR3: CASSVDIPAGGQTGELFF

J: TRBJ2-5
size: NA
V: TRBV19
D: NA
DNA: TGTGCCAGTAGTACGGGAGAGACCCAGTACTTC
CDR3: CASSTGETQYF

J: TRBJ2-1
size: once
V: TRBV5-5
D: TRBD1
DNA: TGTGCCAGCAGCTTGTTGCCCTTCACCGGGACAGGCTACAATGAGCAGTTCTTC
CDR3: CASSLLPFTGTGYNEQFF

J: TRBJ1-2
size: NA
V: TRBV19
D: TRBD1
DNA: TGTGCCAGTAGTATAGCGTATGCAGGGGGCGTGGGCTATGGCTACACCTTC
CDR3: CASSIAYAGGVGYGYTF

J: TRBJ1-6
size: NA
V: TRBV7-8
D: TRBD1
DNA: TGTGCCAGCAGCTTAGCCGAGGACAGGTTTGCCCTCCACTTT
CDR3: CASSLAEDRFALHF

J: TRBJ1-5
size: NA
V: TRBV10-3
D: NA
DNA: TGTGCCATCAGTGAGTCGATCATTCAGGTTAGCAATCAGCCCCAGCATTTT
CDR3: CAISESIIQVSNQPQHF

J: TRBJ1-4
size: NA
V: TRBV29-1
D: NA
DNA: TGCAGCTGCAGGCTTGGAACGACTAATGAAAAACTGTTTTTT
CDR3: CSCRLGTTNEKLFF

J: TRBJ1-4
size: NA
V: TRBV18
D: TRBD1
DNA: TGTGCCAGCTCACCGCCGACAGGGGAACTGTTTTTT
CDR3: CASSPPTGELFF

J: TRBJ2-7
size: NA
V: TRBV11-1
D: TRBD2
DNA: TGTGCCAGCAGCTTACTCAGCGGGAGGAGGTACGAGCAGTACTTC
CDR3: CASSLLSGRRYEQYF

J: TRBJ2-7
size: NA
V: TRBV7-6
D: TRBD2
DNA: TGTGCCAGCAGCTTTGGGACTAGCTGGTCCTACGAGCAGTACTTC
CDR3: CASSFGTSWSYEQYF

J: TRBJ1-2
size: NA
V: TRBV6-5
D: NA
DNA: TGTGCCAGCAGGGCAGGAAGTATACATGGCTACACCTTC
CDR3: CASRAGSIHGYTF

J: TRBJ2-7
size: NA
V: TRBV2
D: NA
DNA: TGTGCCAGCAACGTACAGGGCTCCTACGAGCAGTACTTC
CDR3: CASNVQGSYEQYF

J: TRBJ1-2
size: NA
V: TRBV4-2
D: NA
DNA: TGTGCCAGCAGCCAAGATAATGGCTACACCTTC
CDR3: CASSQDNGYTF

J: TRBJ2-6
size: NA
V: TRBV28
D: TRBD2
DNA: TGTGCCAGCAGGGTCGGGGGGGCTAGTGGGGCCAACGTCCTGACTTTC
CDR3: CASRVGGASGANVLTF

J: TRBJ2-3
size: NA
V: TRBV2
D: TRBD2
DNA: TGTGCCAGCAAGAAAGCGGGGCACACAGATACGCAGTATTTT
CDR3: CASKKAGHTDTQYF

J: TRBJ2-5
size: NA
V: TRBV28
D: NA
DNA: TGTGCCAGCAGTTTAACCCTGGGCAGACAAGAGACCCAGTACTTC
CDR3: CASSLTLGRQETQYF

J: TRBJ1-3
size: NA
V: TRBV2
D: NA
DNA: TGTGCCAGCAGTGTAGAGGGCGGCAGCGGAAACACCATATATTTT
CDR3: CASSVEGGSGNTIYF

J: TRBJ2-2
size: NA
V: TRBV29-1
D: TRBD1
DNA: TGCAGCGCCAAGACAGGGACCGGGGAGCTGTTTTTT
CDR3: CSAKTGTGELFF

J: TRBJ2-7
size: NA
V: TRBV7-9
D: NA
DNA: TGTGCCAGCAGCCAAAAGGCGGGTATCGAGCAGTACTTC
CDR3: CASSQKAGIEQYF

J: TRBJ2-7
size: NA
V: TRBV6-5
D: NA
DNA: TGTGCCACCGCGTTCCCCATCTACGAGCAGTACTTC
CDR3: CATAFPIYEQYF

J: TRBJ2-1
size: NA
V: TRBV6-6
D: NA
DNA: TGTGCCAGCAGCTCTCAGGGAGGCCCATACAATGAGCAGTTCTTC
CDR3: CASSSQGGPYNEQFF

J: TRBJ2-3
size: NA
V: TRBV6-1
D: TRBD1
DNA: TGTGCCAGCAGTGCGGGGACAGACAAAATTGACCACGAGGTCCCAGATACGCAGTATTTT
CDR3: CASSAGTDKIDHEVPDTQYF

J: TRBJ2-5
size: NA
V: TRBV5-1
D: NA
DNA: TGCGCCAGCAGCTTCGAGAAAGAGACCCAGTACTTC
CDR3: CASSFEKETQYF

J: TRBJ1-1
size: NA
V: TRBV7-2
D: TRBD1
DNA: TGTGCCAGCAGCTCCCGGACAGGAACTGGGACTGAAGCTTTCTTT
CDR3: CASSSRTGTGTEAFF

J: TRBJ1-1
size: NA
V: TRBV5-1
D: TRBD1
DNA: TGCGCCAGCAGCCTCCAGGGGGAAACTGAAGCTTTCTTT
CDR3: CASSLQGETEAFF

J: TRBJ1-2
size: NA
V: TRBV29-1
D: TRBD1
DNA: TGCAGCGTTGAAATCCCCGGGACAGGACTTAACTATGGCTACACCTTC
CDR3: CSVEIPGTGLNYGYTF

J: TRBJ1-3
size: NA
V: TRBV28
D: NA
DNA: TGTGCCAGCAGTTTAGGGCAGGGGATAAACACCATATATTTT
CDR3: CASSLGQGINTIYF

J: TRBJ1-4
size: NA
V: TRBV6-5
D: TRBD1
DNA: TGTGCCAGCAGTTACCGGACAGGGAATGAAAAACTGTTTTTT
CDR3: CASSYRTGNEKLFF

J: TRBJ2-7
size: NA
V: TRBV27
D: TRBD1
DNA: TGTGCCAGCAGCCTAGCCGTAGGGACAGCCTACGAGCAGTACTTC
CDR3: CASSLAVGTAYEQYF

J: TRBJ1-1
size: NA
V: TRBV4-1
D: NA
DNA: TGCGCCAGCAGCCAAGACGAGGGTCTCACTGAAGCTTTCTTT
CDR3: CASSQDEGLTEAFF

J: TRBJ2-5
size: NA
V: TRBV10-2
D: TRBD2
DNA: TGCGCCAGCAATGGACTAGCGGGAGTAGAGACCCAGTACTTC
CDR3: CASNGLAGVETQYF

J: TRBJ2-3
size: NA
V: TRBV28
D: TRBD2
DNA: TGTGCCAGCAGATTAGCGGGAGTTGCAAATACGCAGTATTTT
CDR3: CASRLAGVANTQYF

J: TRBJ1-1
size: NA
V: TRBV5-1
D: NA
DNA: TGCGCCAGCAGACGCGACACTGAAGCTTTCTTT
CDR3: CASRRDTEAFF

J: TRBJ1-1
size: NA
V: TRBV11-2
D: NA
DNA: TGTGCCAGCAGCTTACAGGGAGGGGACACTGAAGCTTTCTTT
CDR3: CASSLQGGDTEAFF

J: TRBJ1-1
size: NA
V: TRBV13
D: NA
DNA: TGTGCCAGCAGCTTAGCCCAGGGACACCGGAACACTGAAGCTTTCTTT
CDR3: CASSLAQGHRNTEAFF

J: TRBJ1-3
size: NA
V: TRBV6-5
D: NA
DNA: TGTGCCACTACAGGGAACTCTGGAAACACCATATATTTT
CDR3: CATTGNSGNTIYF

J: TRBJ2-3
size: NA
V: TRBV6-5
D: TRBD2
DNA: TGTGCCAGCACCAAGAGGGCTAGCGGGAGGGATACGCAGTATTTT
CDR3: CASTKRASGRDTQYF

J: TRBJ2-5
size: NA
V: TRBV28
D: NA
DNA: TGTGCCAGCGCACGGGTGACCCAGTACTTC
CDR3: CASARVTQYF

J: TRBJ2-1
size: NA
V: TRBV5-4
D: TRBD2
DNA: TGTGCCAGCAGCTTGGTTGCGGGGGATCCCAATGAGCAGTTCTTC
CDR3: CASSLVAGDPNEQFF

J: TRBJ2-3
size: NA
V: TRBV7-2
D: NA
DNA: TGTGCCAGCAGCTTAGTTGCGGCGGGAACAGATACGCAGTATTTT
CDR3: CASSLVAAGTDTQYF

J: TRBJ1-1
size: NA
V: TRBV28
D: NA
DNA: TGTGCCAGCAGCCCCTCGGGGGAGAACACTGAAGCTTTCTTT
CDR3: CASSPSGENTEAFF

J: TRBJ2-1
size: once
V: TRBV5-1
D: TRBD2
DNA: TGCGCCAGCAGTCCGGGACTAGCGGAAAAATTCGAGCAGTTCTTC
CDR3: CASSPGLAEKFEQFF

J: TRBJ1-1
size: NA
V: TRBV7-9
D: NA
DNA: TGTGCCGCTCGGGGGGAACTCACTGAAGCTTTCTTT
CDR3: CAARGELTEAFF

J: TRBJ2-7
size: NA
V: TRBV28
D: NA
DNA: TGTGCCAGTACAGGCCCCATGCTCTACGAGCAGTACTTC
CDR3: CASTGPMLYEQYF

J: TRBJ1-1
size: NA
V: TRBV18
D: NA
DNA: TGTGCCAGCTCACCGGCTACAGGGTTCGACACTGAAGCTTTCTTT
CDR3: CASSPATGFDTEAFF

J: TRBJ1-2
size: NA
V: TRBV25-1
D: NA
DNA: TGTGCCACCATGGAGCATTCGGGTTATGGCTACACCTTC
CDR3: CATMEHSGYGYTF

J: TRBJ1-3
size: NA
V: TRBV2
D: NA
DNA: TGTGCCAGCAGGACTTTAGAACGAAACACCATATATTTT
CDR3: CASRTLERNTIYF

J: TRBJ2-7
size: NA
V: TRBV4-2
D: NA
DNA: TGTGCCAGCAGCCAAGAGATCTACGGGAGTATCTCCTACGAGCAGTACTTC
CDR3: CASSQEIYGSISYEQYF

J: TRBJ1-2
size: NA
V: TRBV10-3
D: TRBD1
DNA: TGTGCCAGCGTGGACAGGGACTATGGCTACACCTTC
CDR3: CASVDRDYGYTF

J: TRBJ2-3
size: NA
V: TRBV9
D: TRBD1
DNA: TGTGCCAGCAGCACGACAGGGGACACGCAGTATTTT
CDR3: CASSTTGDTQYF

J: TRBJ1-1
size: NA
V: TRBV4-1
D: TRBD1
DNA: TGCGCCAGCAGCTTCGATCCAGGGACAGGGGTGACTGAAGCTTTCTTT
CDR3: CASSFDPGTGVTEAFF

J: TRBJ2-6
size: NA
V: TRBV4-1
D: NA
DNA: TGCGCCAGCACCCGGGTTCCTAGCTCTGGGGCCAACGTCCTGACTTTC
CDR3: CASTRVPSSGANVLTF